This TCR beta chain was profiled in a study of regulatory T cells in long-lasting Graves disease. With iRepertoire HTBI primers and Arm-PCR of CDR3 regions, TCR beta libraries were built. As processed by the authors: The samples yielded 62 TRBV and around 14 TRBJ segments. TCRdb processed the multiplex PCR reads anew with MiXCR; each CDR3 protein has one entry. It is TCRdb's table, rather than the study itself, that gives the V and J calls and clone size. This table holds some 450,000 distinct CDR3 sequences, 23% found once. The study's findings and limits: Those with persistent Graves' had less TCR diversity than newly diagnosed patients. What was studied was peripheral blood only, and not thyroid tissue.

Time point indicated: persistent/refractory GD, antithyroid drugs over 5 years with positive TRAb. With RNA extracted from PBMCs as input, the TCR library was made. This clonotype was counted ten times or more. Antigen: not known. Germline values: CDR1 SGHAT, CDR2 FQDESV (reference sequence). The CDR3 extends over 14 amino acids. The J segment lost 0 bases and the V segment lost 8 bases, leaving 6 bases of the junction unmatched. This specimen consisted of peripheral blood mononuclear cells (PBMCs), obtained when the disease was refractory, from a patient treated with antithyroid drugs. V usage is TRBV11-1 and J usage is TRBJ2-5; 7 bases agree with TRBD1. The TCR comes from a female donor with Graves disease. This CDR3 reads CASQRGQYQETQYF. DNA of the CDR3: TGTGCCAGCCAAAGGGGACAGTACCAAGAGACCCAGTACTTC.